Following are 14 T cell receptor beta chains from one sample sequenced in a study of shared clonotypes between healthy human individuals. The repertoire was sequenced with immunoSEQ multiplex PCR; TCRdb's copy has only in-frame clones and lacks some. The sample gives about 1.9 million clones, just under 95% of which show up once; about 1.6% is in the top ten. Naive CD8 cells comprised CD45RO-negative, CCR7-positively selected cells, excluding terminally differentiated effector memory CD45RA+ cells. Specimen: naive CD8+ T cells from PBMCs. These receptors originate from a young man in good health. Some clones in this sample may be carry-over from other donors' samples.

The chain combines TRBV27 with TRBJ1-4; TRBD1 matches 7 bases. CDR1 is MNHEY, CDR2 SMNVEV, per germline (reference sequence). The CDR3 is 13 amino acids. V was clipped by 10 bases and J by 7 bases; unmatched bases: 9. The CDR3 sequence: CATAGTEGEKLFF. The DNA of the CDR3 is TGTGCCACCGCCGGGACAGAAGGTGAAAAACTGTTTTTT.

Comment on this clone: Other DNA sequences of this sample code for an identical CDR3. The rearrangement joins TRBV5-4 to TRBJ2-7, with 8 bases fitting TRBD1. V was pared by 4 bases and J by 3 bases, with 3 bases of the junction left unmatched. Germline-derived CDR1 and CDR2 are SGHNT and YYREEE (reference sequence). This CDR3 has 13 residues. CDR3: CASSLDRVYEQYF. The CDR3 bases are TGTGCCAGCAGCCTGGACAGGGTCTACGAGCAGTACTTC. Full variable domain (outside the CDR3, taken from reference TRBV5-4 and TRBJ2-7): ETGVTQSPTHLIKTRGQQVTLRCSSQSGHNTVSWYQQALGQGPQFIFQYYREEENGRGNFPPRFSGLQFPNYSSELNVNALELDDSALYLCASSLDRVYEQYFGPGTRLTVT.

Worth noting for this clone: In the same sample, other DNA sequences code for this CDR3. The chain is built from TRBV27 and TRBJ2-7, with a weak D call TRBD1 (5 bases). This CDR3 region has 14 residues. The V end was cut by 3 bases, the J end by 2 bases, with 11 bases between. Germline V gene data show CDR1 as MNHEY and CDR2 as SMNVEV (reference sequence). The CDR3 coding sequence is TGTGCCAGCAGTTTGGGGCGGCGACCCTACGAGCAGTACTTC. This gives the protein CASSLGRRPYEQYF.

In its sample, this clone was seen once. The CDR3 loop reads CASSSRTGEANEKLFF. The CDR3 nucleotides are TGTGCCAGCAGCTCCAGGACAGGGGAGGCTAATGAAAAACTGTTTTTT. The V and J genes are TRBV9 and TRBJ1-4, with TRBD1 identical over 9 bases. CDR1 and CDR2 (germline): SGDLS, YYNGEE. Trimming took 4 bases from V and 3 from J; bases not matched to a gene: 7. The CDR3 totals 16 residues.

This clone was seen a handful of times. V gene TRBV30 combines with J gene TRBJ1-2; D is possibly TRBD1 (5 bases). Trimming stripped 4 bases from V and 8 bases from J, with 11 bases between. This CDR3 contains 11 residues. CDR1 GTSNPN and CDR2 SVGIG come from the germline V gene (reference sequence). The CDR3, as DNA: TGTGCCTGGAAGGAGGGGAGCGGCTACACCTTC. This gives the protein CAWKEGSGYTF.

For the CDR3, the DNA is TGCAGCGCCCTGAATAGCGGGAGGTACGAGCAGTACTTC. Protein: CSALNSGRYEQYF. V and J are TRBV29-1 and TRBJ2-7, with 10 bases that match TRBD2. The CDR3 is made up of 13 amino acids. V was clipped by 7 bases and J by 4 bases; unmatched bases: 7. CDR1 is SQVTM and CDR2 is ANQGSEA in the germline V gene.

Concerning this clone itself: The sample contains more than one DNA sequence encoding this CDR3. This chain connects TRBV5-1 to TRBJ1-2; 10 bases align to TRBD1. V shed 3 bases and J 6 bases; nucleotides not matched to a gene: 2. Germline V gene data show CDR1 as SGHRS and CDR2 as YFSETQ. The CDR3 consists of 13 residues. The CDR3 loop is CASSSTGGDGYTF. The CDR3 DNA reads TGCGCCAGCAGCTCGACAGGGGGCGATGGCTACACCTTC. The full variable domain, completed using reference TRBV5-1 and TRBJ1-2, is KAGVTQTPRYLIKTRGQQVTLSCSPISGHRSVSWYQQTPGQGLQFLFEYFSETQRNKGNFPGRFSGRQFSNSRSEMNVSTLELGDSALYLCASSSTGGDGYTFGSGTRLTVV.

The rearrangement joins TRBV27 to TRBJ2-2, with 13 bases that match TRBD2. V gave up 3 bases and J gave up 4 bases; unmatched junction bases: 11. The germline V gene encodes CDR1 MNHEY and CDR2 SMNVEV (reference sequence). This CDR3 is built from 19 residues. This chain's CDR3 is CASSLTGLAGVGSTGELFF. For the CDR3, the DNA is TGTGCCAGCAGTTTGACCGGACTAGCGGGAGTAGGTAGCACCGGGGAGCTGTTTTTT.

The V and J genes are TRBV11-2 and TRBJ2-1; D not resolved. The CDR3 runs 13 residues. V shed 5 bases and J shed 4 bases, with 9 bases lying between them. The germline gives CDR1 SGHAT, CDR2 FQNNGV. The CDR3 DNA is TGTGCCAGCAGCCCGGGCGTGTACAATGAGCAGTTCTTC. Translated, it gives CASSPGVYNEQFF.

This clone was detected once. Other nucleotide sequences in the sample specify the same CDR3. This chain joins TRBV5-6 and TRBJ1-1; a possible D gene is TRBD1 (5 bases). The CDR3 extends over 12 amino acids. Germline loops: CDR1 SGHDT, CDR2 YYEEEE. V lost 2 bases to trimming and J lost 5 bases, with 7 bases between them. The CDR3 bases are TGTGCCAGCAGCTTAGGGGTTACTGAAGCTTTCTTT. This encodes CASSLGVTEAFF.

The V gene is TRBV28, the J gene TRBJ2-7; possible D gene TRBD1, 5 bases. Trimming shortened V by 5 bases and J by 3 bases, and 17 bases separated the two germline ends. Per the germline V gene, CDR1 is MDHEN and CDR2 is SYDVKM. The CDR3 has 15 amino acids. In nucleotides, the CDR3 is TGTGCCAGCAGTAGCCTTACGGCAGGGTTCTACGAGCAGTACTTC. Translated, it gives CASSSLTAGFYEQYF.

The chain recombines TRBV7-6 with TRBJ2-1, with TRBD1 matching over 8 bases. J lost 0 bases, V lost 5 bases, and 6 bases had no gene match. The CDR3 loop spans 16 amino acids. Germline CDR1 reads SGHVS; CDR2 reads FNYEAQ. Here the CDR3 reads CASSGRTGSSYNEQFF. For the CDR3, the DNA is TGTGCCAGCAGCGGCCGGACAGGGAGCTCCTACAATGAGCAGTTCTTC. Complete variable domain (other parts from reference TRBV7-6 and TRBJ2-1): GAGVSQSPRYKVTKRGQDVALRCDPISGHVSLYWYRQALGQGPEFLTYFNYEAQQDKSGLPNDRFSAERPEGSISTLTIQRTEQRDSAMYRCASSGRTGSSYNEQFFGPGTRLTVL.

V and J are TRBV28 and TRBJ1-5, with D possibly being TRBD1 (6 bases). Trimming removed 3 bases from V and 4 bases from J, with 16 bases in between. Germline assignment: CDR1 MDHEN and CDR2 SYDVKM. The CDR3 runs 16 residues. CDR3 bases: TGTGCCAGCAGTTTGGGGGCGTTCAGAGGAAATCAGCCCCAGCATTTT. Encoded protein: CASSLGAFRGNQPQHF.

The chain combines TRBV27 with TRBJ2-5; a weak D match, TRBD2 (7 bases). Germline V CDR1 and CDR2: MNHEY, SMNVEV (reference sequence). CDR3 size: 16 residues. Trimming pared 5 bases from V and 4 bases from J, leaving 20 bases between. DNA for the CDR3: TGTGCCAGCAGTATGGGGCGGGGAGGGGGGATAGAGACCCAGTACTTC. Its protein product is CASSMGRGGGIETQYF.